The 23 T cell receptor beta chains in this list originate from one sample, sequenced in a study of monozygotic twins with inflammatory bowel disease. TCRdb re-called the 5' RACE reads; one entry per CDR3 protein, DNA not given. This sample carries around 140,000 distinct CDR3 sequences, with 2% to 3% going to the ten biggest clones. Source material: blood. The receptor source for this set is a human donor with ulcerative colitis or Crohn's disease, or a healthy co-twin of an affected twin (not recorded which).

The chain combines TRBV5-1 with TRBJ2-1; the D call from TCRdb, TRBD1, cannot be confirmed without DNA. CDR3 length equals 14 residues. Per germline, CDR1 SGHRS and CDR2 YFSETQ. The CDR3 protein is CASGRSPSYNEQFF.

V and J are TRBV19 and TRBJ1-5. This CDR3 comprises 11 residues. CDR1 is LNHDA and CDR2 is SQIVND in the germline V gene (reference sequence). The CDR3 sequence is CATGGDLPQHF.

This sequence joins TRBV12-3 or TRBV12-4 and TRBJ1-1. CDR3 length: 15 amino acids. CDR3 protein: CASSFIGSSDTEAFF.

The chain employs TRBV5-1 and TRBJ1-2; no DNA is available, so the TRBD1 call from TCRdb remains unchecked. The CDR3 length is 14 residues. Germline V gene data show CDR1 as SGHRS and CDR2 as YFSETQ. The CDR3: CASSSGGIDYGYTF.

V gene TRBV4-3 combines with J gene TRBJ2-6; TCRdb's assignment of TRBD2 cannot be checked, as there is no DNA. The CDR3 has 16 amino acids. Germline loops: CDR1 LGHNA, CDR2 YSLEER. The CDR3: CASSPSGGAGANVLTF.

The J gene is TRBJ2-3, the V gene TRBV7-2; the TRBD2 assignment by TCRdb is unverifiable without DNA. CDR1 is SGHTA, CDR2 FQGNSA, per germline. The length of the CDR3 is 20 residues. CDR3 residues: CASSLVAGGLAGGRTDTQYF.

The chain couples TRBV29-1 to TRBJ2-7; TCRdb selects TRBD1, and the lack of DNA leaves this call unchecked. The germline gives CDR1 SQVTM, CDR2 ANQGSEA. This CDR3 is 14 amino acids long. The CDR3 protein is CSVRRQGSSYEQYF.

The genes are TRBV4-1 and TRBJ2-7; TCRdb names TRBD2, which stays unverified in the absence of DNA. Germline V CDR1 and CDR2: MGHRA, YSYEKL. This CDR3 region has 16 residues. The CDR3 here is CASSQPGALSSYEQYF.

This chain joins TRBV28 and TRBJ1-3. The CDR3 contains 12 residues. CDR1 and CDR2 from the germline V gene are MDHEN and SYDVKM. CDR3 sequence: CASSFFGNTIYF.

The chain carries TRBV20-1 and TRBJ2-1; TCRdb indicates TRBD2, and absent DNA this call remains unverified. The CDR3 is 15 amino acids. In germline, CDR1 is DFQATT, CDR2 SNEGSKA (reference sequence). The CDR3 spells CSARGLAATFNEQFF.

The chain recombines TRBV20-1 with TRBJ2-1; TCRdb indicates TRBD1, and absent DNA this call remains unverified. Germline values: CDR1 DFQATT, CDR2 SNEGSKA (reference sequence). The CDR3 covers 19 residues. This CDR3 reads CSARGLLAGVPISYNEQFF.

V gene TRBV27 combines with J gene TRBJ2-5; TCRdb's D call, TRBD1, is unchecked because there is no DNA. Germline V gene sequence: CDR1 MNHEY, CDR2 SMNVEV (reference sequence). The CDR3 length is 14 residues. The CDR3: CASSLIGQEGTQYF.

J is TRBJ1-5 and V is TRBV5-5. Germline V lookup: CDR1 SGHKS, CDR2 YYEKEE (reference sequence). The CDR3 is 14 residues long. The chain's CDR3 is CASSLSQGDQPQHF.

The V and J genes are TRBV12-3 or TRBV12-4 and TRBJ2-7; lacking DNA, the TRBD1 call made by TCRdb goes unchecked. This CDR3 has 14 amino acids. The CDR3 protein is CASSLLGGSYEQYF.

The chain employs TRBV6-5 and TRBJ2-3. The CDR3 totals 13 residues. Germline CDR1 is MNHEY and CDR2 is SVGAGI. The chain's CDR3 is CASTWTGTDTQYF.

The rearrangement joins TRBV20-1 to TRBJ2-5. The germline V gene encodes CDR1 DFQATT and CDR2 SNEGSKA (reference sequence). This CDR3 spans 13 amino acids. Here the CDR3 reads CSARDSAVETQYF.

The CDR3 loop reads CASSSSAGAYYGYTF. The gene calls are TRBV7-2 and TRBJ1-2; the TCRdb call, TRBD1, lacks DNA for checking. Germline CDR1 is SGHTA and CDR2 is FQGNSA. CDR3 size: 15 residues.

The chain uses TRBV4-2 and TRBJ2-3; checking the TCRdb D call of TRBD1 is not possible without DNA. CDR1 LGHNA and CDR2 YNFKEQ come from the germline V gene. The CDR3 runs to 13 residues. CDR3 sequence: CASSPEGADTQYF.

This chain uses TRBV20-1 with TRBJ2-3; as DNA is missing, the TRBD1 call by TCRdb cannot be tested. The CDR3 is made up of 12 amino acids. Germline CDR1 and CDR2: DFQATT and SNEGSKA (reference sequence). The CDR3 is CSVRGSGDTQYF.

The chain carries TRBV9 and TRBJ1-2; TCRdb outputs TRBD1, but without DNA this stays unchecked. Germline lookup yields CDR1 SGDLS and CDR2 YYNGEE. The CDR3 is made up of 15 amino acids. The CDR3 region is CASSVPGTGAEGYTF.

The CDR3 region is CASSFYRGDSGANVLTF. This chain connects TRBV5-5 to TRBJ2-6; the D gene TCRdb calls, TRBD1, cannot be checked with no DNA. In germline, CDR1 is SGHKS, CDR2 YYEKEE (reference sequence). This CDR3 is built from 17 residues.

The chain uses TRBV6-4 and TRBJ2-6; TCRdb's assignment of TRBD1 cannot be checked, as there is no DNA. Germline loops: CDR1 MRHNA, CDR2 SNTAGT. The CDR3 extends over 15 amino acids. CDR3 sequence: CASSEGQGGANVLTF.

The J gene is TRBJ2-2, the V gene TRBV7-2; the TCRdb D gene call, TRBD1, has no DNA to confirm it. The V gene's germline CDR1 is SGHTA and CDR2 FQGNSA. The CDR3 is 12 amino acids. The CDR3 sequence: CASSGSAGELFF.